Listed below are T cell receptor beta chains from one sample, sequenced in a study of blood T cell repertoires in COVID-19. Generated by immunoSEQ multiplex PCR, the TCRdb table keeps only in-frame clones and is missing some. Here the sample spans 160,000 or so clones, 82% being singletons. Sequencing input: PBMCs or T cells enriched from blood (not recorded which). The source of these receptors is a man in his sixties who had recovered from COVID-19. The CDR3 runs from the conserved cysteine through the conserved F or W. The D gene is left open where the match is weak. Not every row has a clone size; where given, it reads once, few, many or a size class.

D	size	V	J	DNA	CDR3
NA	NA	TRBV5-1	TRBJ2-3	TGCGCCAGCAGCTTGGGGACTCCCAGGAGGGATACGCAGTATTTT	CASSLGTPRRDTQYF
NA	NA	TRBV9	TRBJ1-5	TGTGCCAGCAGCGTAGGGAGGGATAGCAATCAGCCCCAGCATTTT	CASSVGRDSNQPQHF
TRBD2	NA	TRBV3-1/TRBV3-2	TRBJ2-1	TGTGCCAGCAGCCAAGATCGGGAGGTGGCGGCATGGGATGAGCAGTTCTTC	CASSQDREVAAWDEQFF
TRBD1	once	TRBV11-3	TRBJ2-1	TGTGCCAGCAGCCCCCGGACAGGGGGCGGTGAGCAGTTCTTC	CASSPRTGGGEQFF
NA	once	TRBV5-1	TRBJ2-2	TGCGCCAGCAGCTCGATGGACAGCCGTACCCGGGAGCTGTTTTTT	CASSSMDSRTRELFF
NA	NA	TRBV30	TRBJ1-5	TGTGCCTGGAGTGTAAGGGCCTCAAGGCCCGGGGATCAGCCCCAGCATTTT	CAWSVRASRPGDQPQHF
NA	NA	TRBV12-3/TRBV12-4	TRBJ2-1	TGTGCCAGCAGTTACAGGGTTCATGAGCAGTTCTTC	CASSYRVHEQFF
TRBD1	once	TRBV5-6	TRBJ1-5	TGTGCCAGCAGCCAAACAGGGGAGCGCAATCAGCCCCAGCATTTT	CASSQTGERNQPQHF
NA	NA	TRBV7-2	TRBJ2-7	TGTGCCAGCAGCCACAGTTCATGGCTCCTCACTAGCAAGTCCTACGAGCAGTACTTC	CASSHSSWLLTSKSYEQYF
NA	NA	TRBV27	TRBJ1-1	TGTGCCAGCAGTTTAAGAGGTACGAACACTGAAGCTTTCTTT	CASSLRGTNTEAFF
TRBD2	NA	TRBV7-3	TRBJ2-1	TGTGCCAGCAGCTCCTATAGCGGGAGAGACAATGAGCAGTTCTTC	CASSSYSGRDNEQFF
NA	NA	TRBV5-4	TRBJ2-5	TGTGCCAGCAGCTTTCCGGGAATGGCTCCCCAAGAGACCCAGTACTTC	CASSFPGMAPQETQYF
TRBD2	NA	TRBV6-5	TRBJ2-7	TGTGCCAGCAGTTACTCGGCGCGACTAGCGGGCTACGAGCAGTACTTC	CASSYSARLAGYEQYF
NA	NA	TRBV6-6	TRBJ1-2	TGTGCCAGCAGCAACGGAGGAGGTGGCTACACCTTC	CASSNGGGGYTF
TRBD1	NA	TRBV6-5	TRBJ1-2	TGTGCCAGCAGTTACGGGAGACAGGGGGCCGGCTACACCTTC	CASSYGRQGAGYTF
TRBD2	NA	TRBV3-1/TRBV3-2	TRBJ2-7	TGTGCCAGCAGCCAAGGGGGTAGCGGGGCCCGCGGGGAGCAGTACTTC	CASSQGGSGARGEQYF
NA	NA	TRBV9	TRBJ2-3	TGTGCCAGCAGCGTAGTCCCAGGGGGCACAGATACGCAGTATTTT	CASSVVPGGTDTQYF
TRBD1	NA	TRBV30	TRBJ1-6	TGTGCCTGGAGTGTCGGGACAGGGCGCCATAATTCACCCCTCCACTTT	CAWSVGTGRHNSPLHF
NA	once	TRBV18	TRBJ1-1	TGTGCCAGCTCACCACAGTATAGGGAGGGCACTGAAGCTTTCTTT	CASSPQYREGTEAFF
NA	NA	TRBV5-1	TRBJ1-1	TGCGCCAGCAGCTTGGCCTTTACGGGGAACACTGAAGCTTTCTTT	CASSLAFTGNTEAFF
TRBD1	NA	TRBV27	TRBJ1-4	TGTGCCAGCAGTTTCAACAGGGGAGGAAATGAAAAACTGTTTTTT	CASSFNRGGNEKLFF
TRBD1	NA	TRBV7-9	TRBJ2-3	TGTGCCAGCAGCGCGAACAGGGGTTGGGGCACAGATACGCAGTATTTT	CASSANRGWGTDTQYF
NA	NA	TRBV7-9	TRBJ1-5	TGTGCCAGCAGCTTATATCGTCCAGGGGTCAATCAGCCCCAGCATTTT	CASSLYRPGVNQPQHF
TRBD2	NA	TRBV4-2	TRBJ2-1	TGTGCCAGCAGCCAAGAGGGGACTAGCGGGAGAAAATACAATGAGCAGTTCTTC	CASSQEGTSGRKYNEQFF
NA	NA	TRBV11-3	TRBJ2-1	TGTGCCAGCAGCTTACCCCCCGGGAATGAGCAGTTCTTC	CASSLPPGNEQFF
NA	few	TRBV19	TRBJ2-5	TGTGCCAGTAGCCCGGGTCGAGAGACCCAGTACTTC	CASSPGRETQYF
NA	once	TRBV18	TRBJ1-6	TGTGCCAGCTCACTACAGGGCCAGCCGAGACTTACGCCCCTCCACTTT	CASSLQGQPRLTPLHF